A single sample gave rise to the 32 T cell receptor beta chains below, sequenced in a study of cytomegalovirus exposure and HLA in healthy donors. Vbeta (60) and Jbeta (13) primers were used in the PCR. Clones were sequenced by immunoSEQ multiplex PCR, and TCRdb holds only the in-frame ones, with some missing. In the table there are some 120,000 clones, approximately 80% of which are singletons. Sequenced sample: PBMCs. Every receptor here comes from a middle-aged man in good health and CMV-seropositive.

The count of this clone is one. This sequence joins TRBV28 and TRBJ2-1; 9 positions agree with TRBD1. The trim removed 5 bases at V and 7 bases at J, leaving 9 bases unmatched. This CDR3 comprises 15 residues. Germline CDR1 reads MDHEN; CDR2 reads SYDVKM. This chain's CDR3 is CASSASGQGYNEQFF. CDR3 nucleotides: TGTGCCAGCAGTGCCTCGGGACAGGGATATAATGAGCAGTTCTTC.

The chain is built from TRBV6-5 and TRBJ2-6; D call uncertain. V lost 7 bases and J lost 0, with 4 bases in between. The CDR3 is made up of 13 amino acids. Per the germline V gene, CDR1 is MNHEY and CDR2 is SVGAGI. The CDR3 sequence is CASMRSGANVLTF. CDR3 DNA: TGTGCCAGCATGCGCTCTGGGGCCAACGTCCTGACTTTC.

The chain combines TRBV7-3 with TRBJ2-2, with D possibly being TRBD2 (6 bases). The V gene lost 3 bases and the J gene lost 4 bases, with 9 bases spanning the gap. The CDR3 loop spans 14 amino acids. CDR1 and CDR2 from the germline V gene are SGHTA and FQGTGA. CDR3 sequence reads: CASSFDGGTGELFF. The CDR3 region has the DNA TGTGCCAGCAGCTTTGACGGGGGCACCGGGGAGCTGTTTTTT.

This clone was observed at least ten times. The gene calls are TRBV7-3 and TRBJ2-2, with 7 bases that match TRBD2. The CDR3 totals 15 residues. CDR1 SGHTA and CDR2 FQGTGA come from the germline V gene. V lost 4 bases and J lost 5; bases outside the gene matches: 7. In DNA form, the CDR3 reads TGTGCCAGCAGCTCAGCCGGGGGGAGGACCGGGGAGCTGTTTTTT. This sequence encodes CASSSAGGRTGELFF.

V usage is TRBV5-8 and J usage is TRBJ1-4, with TRBD1 as a possible D gene (5 bases). Germline V gene data show CDR1 as SGHTS and CDR2 as YDEGEE. This CDR3 region has 15 residues. Trimming left V 4 bases short and J 7 bases short, with 17 bases between. The CDR3, as DNA: TGTGCCAGCAGCCCCTGGGGCAGGGAGGGTGAAAAACTGTTTTTT. Encoded protein: CASSPWGREGEKLFF.

This clone appeared once. The rearrangement joins TRBV4-3 to TRBJ2-1; D is unresolved. Germline-derived CDR1 and CDR2 are LGHNA and YSLEER. V shed 0 bases and J shed 8 bases, with 14 bases lying between them. The CDR3 length is 15 residues. The CDR3 loop is CASSQDNLRSDEQFF. The CDR3 DNA reads as TGCGCCAGCAGCCAAGATAATCTGAGATCCGATGAGCAGTTCTTC.

V is TRBV19 and J is TRBJ1-1; D unresolved. V gave up 3 bases and J gave up 6 bases, with 11 bases separating them. This CDR3 region has 13 residues. The germline CDR1 and CDR2 sequences are LNHDA and SQIVND (reference sequence). CDR3 in amino acids: CASSIGGRAEAFF. The CDR3 DNA follows: TGTGCCAGTAGTATCGGAGGGCGGGCTGAAGCTTTCTTT.

V gene TRBV5-1 combines with J gene TRBJ2-1, with D perhaps matching TRBD1 (6 bases). Germline V gene sequence: CDR1 SGHRS, CDR2 YFSETQ. With 2 bases removed from V and 5 bases from J, the gap between germline ends came to 11 bases. This CDR3 is built from 14 residues. CDR3 nucleotides: TGCGCCAGCAGCTTACAGGGTTTACACAATGAGCAGTTCTTC. Its protein is CASSLQGLHNEQFF.

V usage is TRBV2 and J usage is TRBJ1-2, with D tentatively TRBD1 (6 bases). This CDR3 has 14 residues. V was cut by 4 bases and J by 2 bases, with 11 bases left in between. Germline CDR1 and CDR2: SNHLY and FYNNEI. CDR3 DNA: TGTGCCAGCAGTGTTCAGGGGCTAAACTATGGCTACACCTTC. It codes for CASSVQGLNYGYTF. The full variable domain, rest sourced from reference TRBV2 and TRBJ1-2, is EPEVTQTPSHQVTQMGQEVILRCVPISNHLYFYWYRQILGQKVEFLVSFYNNEISEKSEIFDDQFSVERPDGSNFTLKIRSTKLEDSAMYFCASSVQGLNYGYTFGSGTRLTVV.

The chain carries TRBV19 and TRBJ2-1; 10 bases match TRBD2. Per the germline V gene, CDR1 is LNHDA and CDR2 is SQIVND (reference sequence). V lost 7 bases, J lost 4 bases, and 10 bases stayed unmatched. This CDR3 has 16 residues. CDR3 protein: CASIGLADPGYNEQFF. DNA for the CDR3: TGTGCCAGTATCGGACTAGCGGACCCTGGGTACAATGAGCAGTTCTTC.

The chain couples TRBV6-1 to TRBJ1-5; D unclear. The CDR3 totals 14 residues. Germline V gives CDR1 MNHNS, CDR2 SASEGT. Trimming removed 7 bases from V and 1 base from J, with 11 bases in between. CDR3 DNA sequence: TGTGCCAGCATCGGGCGGGCGAGCAATCAGCCCCAGCATTTT. Protein: CASIGRASNQPQHF.

This rearrangement joins TRBV5-1 to TRBJ2-7, with 10 bases fitting TRBD2. CDR3 length: 16 residues. V lost 0 bases, J lost 0 bases, and 3 bases stayed unmatched. Germline-derived CDR1 and CDR2 are SGHRS and YFSETQ. CDR3 DNA: TGCGCCAGCAGCTTGGGTAGCGGGGGGCCCTCCTACGAGCAGTACTTC. Translated, it gives CASSLGSGGPSYEQYF.

The V call is TRBV6-5, the J call TRBJ2-7; the D gene is possibly TRBD1 (6 bases). V was trimmed by 4 bases and J by 3 bases, leaving 13 bases between them. From germline, CDR1 is MNHEY and CDR2 SVGAGI. The CDR3 loop spans 14 amino acids. CDR3 residues: CASSSLSRGYEQYF. Here the CDR3 DNA reads TGTGCCAGCAGTTCTTTAAGCAGGGGCTACGAGCAGTACTTC.

This clone has a handful of counts. In nucleotides, the CDR3 is TGTGCCACCAGCAGACAAAACCAAGAGACCCAGTACTTC. It specifies CATSRQNQETQYF. The chain joins TRBV15 to TRBJ2-5; D ambiguous. The CDR3 has 13 residues. V lost 2 bases to trimming and J lost 0 bases, with 4 bases between them. CDR1 and CDR2 from the germline V gene are LNHNV and YYDKDF (reference sequence).

This sequence joins TRBV25-1 and TRBJ2-3; D is perhaps TRBD2 (7 bases). Trimming stripped 0 bases from V and 0 bases from J, with 16 bases between. Germline CDR1 MGHDK, CDR2 SYGVNS. The CDR3 sequence is 18 residues long. CDR3: CASSEYWGGGKSTDTQYF. DNA for the CDR3: TGTGCCAGCAGTGAATATTGGGGAGGGGGGAAGAGCACAGATACGCAGTATTTT.

This rearrangement joins TRBV2 to TRBJ2-3, with TRBD1 matching over 8 bases. The CDR3 has 15 amino acids. Trimming took 6 bases from V and 2 from J; bases not matched to a gene: 7. In germline, CDR1 is SNHLY, CDR2 FYNNEI. The CDR3, as DNA: TGTGCCAGCAGGTCAACAGGGGGTTCCACAGATACGCAGTATTTT. This translates into CASRSTGGSTDTQYF.

In this sample, this clone turned up a few times. This rearrangement joins TRBV5-1 to TRBJ1-4; the D is unclear. The V and J ends lost 4 bases and 3 bases respectively, with 13 bases between them. CDR1 is SGHRS, CDR2 YFSETQ, per germline. This CDR3 spans 15 amino acids. The DNA for the CDR3 is TGCGCCAGCAGCCCCCGGGGAGGGCCTAATGAAAAACTGTTTTTT. Translation: CASSPRGGPNEKLFF.

This chain connects TRBV6-4 to TRBJ2-1; TRBD2 is a possible D gene (5 bases). Trimming left V 2 bases short and J 5 bases short, with 10 bases between. Germline V gene sequence: CDR1 MRHNA, CDR2 SNTAGT. The CDR3 loop spans 14 amino acids. The CDR3 sequence is CASSDGDYHNEQFF. The DNA of the CDR3 is TGTGCCAGCAGTGACGGAGACTACCACAATGAGCAGTTCTTC.

The chain links TRBV7-9 to TRBJ1-6, with 11 positions matching TRBD1. CDR3 length equals 18 residues. The V gene end was trimmed by 5 bases and the J gene end by 5 bases; junction bases not matched to a gene: 11. The germline gives CDR1 SEHNR, CDR2 FQNEAQ (reference sequence). DNA of the CDR3: TGTGCCAGCAGCCGGGGGTTGGGACAGGGGGTTAATAATTCACCCCTCCACTTT. Its translation: CASSRGLGQGVNNSPLHF.

This chain links TRBV28 with TRBJ2-4; 7 nucleotides match TRBD1. The CDR3 runs to 12 residues. The germline CDR1 and CDR2 sequences are MDHEN and SYDVKM. The ends lost 7 bases at V and 7 bases at J; junction bases unmatched: 4. The CDR3 region has the DNA TGTGCCAGCAATATACAGGGGAACATTCAGTACTTC. Translation: CASNIQGNIQYF.

The chain links TRBV5-4 to TRBJ2-7; D might be TRBD1 (6 bases). Germline V gene lookup returns CDR1 SGHNT and CDR2 YYREEE (reference sequence). This CDR3 contains 14 residues. Trimming removed 0 bases from V and 3 bases from J, with 10 bases in between. The CDR3 sequence is CASSLATGNYEQYF. Written as DNA, the CDR3 is TGTGCCAGCAGCTTGGCCACAGGGAACTACGAGCAGTACTTC.

This clone has a handful of counts. The chain joins TRBV9 to TRBJ2-3; a possible D gene is TRBD2 (5 bases). The germline CDR1 and CDR2 sequences are SGDLS and YYNGEE. Trimming left V 0 bases short and J 1 base short, with 12 bases between. The CDR3 is 16 residues long. The CDR3 loop is CASSVGDLRGTDTQYF. The CDR3 bases are TGTGCCAGCAGCGTAGGGGATTTGAGGGGCACAGATACGCAGTATTTT.

V usage is TRBV7-9 and J usage is TRBJ2-1, with unresolved D. Trimming pared 6 bases from V and 0 bases from J, leaving 15 bases between. The CDR3 consists of 16 residues. The V gene's germline CDR1 is SEHNR and CDR2 FQNEAQ (reference sequence). CDR3 in DNA: TGTGCCAGCAGTTCTAGAGCCCTGAGCTCCTACAATGAGCAGTTCTTC. Its translation: CASSSRALSSYNEQFF.

Of note for this clone: An end of the junction does not agree with germline; a read error may underlie this. The CDR3 is CASSPSGTGWDKQYF. The DNA of the CDR3 is TGCGCCAGCAGCCCCTCCGGGACAGGGTGGGACAAGCAGTACTTT. The chain joins TRBV4-1 to TRBJ2-7; TRBD1 agrees at 9 bases. Germline V gives CDR1 MGHRA, CDR2 YSYEKL. This CDR3 spans 15 amino acids.

This clone was detected only a few times. The chain uses TRBV28 and TRBJ2-3; D ambiguous. The CDR3 covers 19 residues. Trimming took off 6 bases at V and 2 bases at J, with 27 bases between the two ends. CDR1 MDHEN and CDR2 SYDVKM come from the germline V gene. The CDR3 here is CASRLRRPNLRSLTDTQYF. The CDR3 nucleotides read TGTGCCAGCAGATTAAGGAGACCCAACCTCCGGTCACTCACAGATACGCAGTATTTT.

This chain connects TRBV30 to TRBJ1-2; TRBD1 matches 10 bases. The germline gives CDR1 GTSNPN, CDR2 SVGIG (reference sequence). Losses at the gene ends were 1 base for V and 3 bases for J; bases not matched to a gene: 11. This CDR3 is 17 amino acids long. DNA for the CDR3: TGTGCCTGGAGTGGACAGGGGGCGCGGATATGGCACTATGGCTACACCTTC. It yields the protein CAWSGQGARIWHYGYTF.

The CDR3: CASSLLGTGVDNEQFF. CDR3 bases: TGCGCCAGCAGCTTATTGGGGACAGGGGTGGACAATGAGCAGTTCTTC. The chain recombines TRBV5-1 with TRBJ2-1; 10 bases fit TRBD1. Unmatched junction bases numbered 7, after V lost 2 bases and J lost 5 bases. The CDR3 is 16 amino acids. In germline, CDR1 is SGHRS, CDR2 YFSETQ.

This clone turned up a few times. The CDR3 here is CSVPGQESSYNSPLHF. The CDR3 nucleotides are TGCAGCGTCCCGGGACAGGAGAGCTCCTATAATTCACCCCTCCACTTT. The chain has TRBV29-1 and TRBJ1-6; TRBD1 aligns across 8 bases. The CDR3 is made up of 16 amino acids. Germline lookup yields CDR1 SQVTM and CDR2 ANQGSEA. With V trimmed by 6 bases and J by 0 bases, 7 bases remained unmatched.

The gene calls are TRBV15 and TRBJ1-5; D gene unclear. The length of the CDR3 is 14 residues. Trimming pared 1 base from V and 0 bases from J, leaving 4 bases between. Germline CDR1 is LNHNV and CDR2 is YYDKDF (reference sequence). CDR3 sequence: CATSRAGSNQPQHF. The CDR3 DNA reads as TGTGCCACCAGCAGAGCCGGTAGCAATCAGCCCCAGCATTTT.

The gene calls are TRBV5-4 and TRBJ1-2; D possibly corresponds to TRBD1 (6 bases). Trimming cost V 4 bases and J 8 bases, with 21 bases left between them. Germline V gives CDR1 SGHNT, CDR2 YYREEE (reference sequence). CDR3 length: 15 residues. The CDR3 is CASSPPTWGLEGYTF. CDR3 bases: TGTGCCAGCAGCCCACCCACCTGGGGGCTAGAAGGCTACACCTTC.

The rearrangement links TRBV25-1 to TRBJ1-6; D is uncertain. V was trimmed by 4 bases and J by 0 bases, leaving 10 bases between them. Germline loops: CDR1 MGHDK, CDR2 SYGVNS. The CDR3 contains 16 residues. CDR3 sequence reads: CASSGGVISYNSPLHF. CDR3 bases: TGTGCCAGCAGTGGAGGAGTAATCTCCTATAATTCACCCCTCCACTTT.

Concerning this clone: The junction departs from germline at one end; a sequencing error may be responsible. This sequence joins TRBV10-3 and TRBJ2-7; the D gene is possibly TRBD2 (5 bases). The germline V gene has CDR1 ENHRY and CDR2 SYGVKD. This CDR3 is 11 amino acids long. In DNA form, the CDR3 reads TGTGCCATCAGTGACTTTGAGGGTCACTATTTC. Protein sequence: CAISDFEGHYF.